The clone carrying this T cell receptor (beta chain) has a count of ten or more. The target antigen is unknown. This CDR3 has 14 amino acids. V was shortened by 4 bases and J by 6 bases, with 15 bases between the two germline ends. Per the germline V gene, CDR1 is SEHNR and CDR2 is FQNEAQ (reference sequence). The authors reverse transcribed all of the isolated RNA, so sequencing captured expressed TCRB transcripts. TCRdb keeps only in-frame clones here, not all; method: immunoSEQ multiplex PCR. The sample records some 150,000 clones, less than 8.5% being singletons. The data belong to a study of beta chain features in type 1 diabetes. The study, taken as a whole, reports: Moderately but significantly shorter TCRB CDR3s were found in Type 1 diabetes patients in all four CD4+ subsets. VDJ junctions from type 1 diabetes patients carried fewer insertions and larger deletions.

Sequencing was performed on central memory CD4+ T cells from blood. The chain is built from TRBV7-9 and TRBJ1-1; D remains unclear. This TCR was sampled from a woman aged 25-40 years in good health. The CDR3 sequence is CASSSELGVAEAFF. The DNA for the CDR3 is TGTGCCAGCAGCTCCGAACTCGGGGTGGCTGAAGCTTTCTTT.